The 21 T cell receptor beta chains below come from one sample, sequenced in a study of beta chain features in type 1 diabetes. The study's findings and limits: When Type 1 diabetes patients were examined, their TCRB CDR3s proved moderately but significantly shorter in all four CD4+ subsets.

Every isolated RNA sample was fully reverse transcribed, so sequencing captured expressed TCRB transcripts. Profiling relied on immunoSEQ multiplex PCR, and the TCRdb table lists in-frame clones only, not all of them. The sample lists roughly 100,000 clones, over 25% seen once, with about 0.57% in the top ten. These receptors lack a known antigen. Sequencing input: central memory CD4+ T cells from blood. All receptors derive from a woman between 18 and 29 years old with type 1 diabetes.

In its sample, this clone was seen a few times. The chain employs TRBV5-8 and TRBJ2-6; no clear D. The CDR3 is made up of 14 amino acids. With 1 base removed from V and 5 bases from J, the gap between germline ends came to 7 bases. Germline CDR1 is SGHTS and CDR2 is YDEGEE. This CDR3 reads CASSLNRWANVLTF. Written as DNA, the CDR3 is TGTGCCAGCAGCTTGAATCGGTGGGCCAACGTCCTGACTTTC.

The genes are TRBV28 and TRBJ1-2; D gene unclear. The germline V and J ends were trimmed by 6 bases and 4 bases, with 27 bases remaining between them. The germline V gene encodes CDR1 MDHEN and CDR2 SYDVKM. The CDR3 totals 18 residues. CDR3: CASRLIDTTTPITYGYTF. For the CDR3, the DNA is TGTGCCAGCAGACTTATTGACACCACCACTCCTATTACCTATGGCTACACCTTC.

This clone has a single count. V is TRBV5-4 and J is TRBJ2-2; TRBD1 is a possible D gene (7 bases). Germline V gene data show CDR1 as SGHNT and CDR2 as YYREEE (reference sequence). V lost 1 base and J lost 4, with 14 bases in between. The CDR3 sequence is 16 residues long. The CDR3 region has the DNA TGTGCCAGCAGCTTGTTGGCAGGGGGAGGCACCGGGGAGCTGTTTTTT. Protein sequence: CASSLLAGGGTGELFF.

The rearrangement links TRBV6-6 to TRBJ1-1; 9 nucleotides match TRBD1. J gave up 4 bases and V 2 bases, and 5 bases lay outside the gene matches. The CDR3 contains 15 residues. Germline V gene sequence: CDR1 MNHNY, CDR2 SVGAGI (reference sequence). CDR3: CASSYQDRGGTEAFF. The CDR3, as DNA: TGTGCCAGCAGTTACCAGGACAGGGGAGGCACTGAAGCTTTCTTT.

This clone was observed a few times. The chain couples TRBV6-5 to TRBJ2-7, with D perhaps TRBD1 (6 bases). CDR1 is MNHEY, CDR2 SVGAGI, per germline. The CDR3 loop spans 13 amino acids. Trimming cost V 6 bases and J 6 bases, with 15 bases left between them. CDR3 sequence reads: CASRLYRDGEQYV. For the CDR3, the DNA is TGTGCCAGCAGACTCTACAGGGACGGCGAGCAGTACGTC.

V gene TRBV28 combines with J gene TRBJ2-7, with D perhaps TRBD1 (5 bases). Germline lookup yields CDR1 MDHEN and CDR2 SYDVKM. V was shortened by 5 bases and J by 0 bases, with 17 bases between the two germline ends. The CDR3 runs to 16 residues. CDR3 sequence: CASSLPFQQASYEQYF. CDR3 sequence (DNA): TGTGCCAGCAGTCTTCCCTTCCAACAGGCCTCCTACGAGCAGTACTTC.

The rearrangement uses TRBV4-1 and TRBJ2-1, with 12 positions matching TRBD2. Germline CDR1 reads MGHRA; CDR2 reads YSYEKL. With 3 bases clipped from V and 4 bases from J, the junction kept 4 bases outside the gene matches. This CDR3 region has 16 residues. In DNA, the CDR3 is TGCGCCAGCAGCCAGCCGACTAGCGGGAGATACAATGAGCAGTTCTTC. It specifies CASSQPTSGRYNEQFF.

This clone is a singleton in its sample. The chain recombines TRBV19 with TRBJ1-2; 7 nucleotides agree with TRBD1. Per germline, CDR1 LNHDA and CDR2 SQIVND (reference sequence). The CDR3 consists of 13 residues. The J segment lost 4 bases and the V segment lost 8 bases, leaving 7 bases of the junction unmatched. CDR3 bases: TGTGCCAGTGACAGGGCAGCCGGCTATGGCTACACCTTC. This codes for CASDRAAGYGYTF.

V and J are TRBV7-8 and TRBJ1-1; perhaps TRBD1 as D (6 bases). Trimming removed 7 bases at V and 1 base at J, with 10 bases between. Germline CDR1 SGHVS, CDR2 FQNEAQ. The CDR3 consists of 13 residues. The CDR3 region is CASTQGRNTEAFF. CDR3 nucleotide sequence: TGTGCCAGCACGCAGGGGAGGAACACTGAAGCTTTCTTT.

This clone was detected a few times. The chain carries TRBV7-3 and TRBJ2-7; 11 bases are a match to TRBD2. Per the germline V gene, CDR1 is SGHTA and CDR2 is FQGTGA. The CDR3 is 18 residues long. Trimming removed 5 bases from V and 2 bases from J; junction bases left unmatched: 14. The CDR3 spells CASSQPGLAEAPPYEQYF. CDR3 coding DNA: TGTGCCAGCAGCCAACCGGGACTAGCGGAGGCACCTCCCTACGAGCAGTACTTC.

This chain joins TRBV30 and TRBJ2-1; TRBD1 aligns across 8 bases. The CDR3 consists of 14 residues. From germline, CDR1 is GTSNPN and CDR2 SVGIG (reference sequence). J was trimmed by 8 bases and V by 1 base; bases with no gene match: 7. The CDR3 reads CAWSAGQVVDEQFF. The CDR3 DNA sequence: TGTGCCTGGAGTGCGGGACAGGTGGTGGATGAGCAGTTCTTC.

This clone was counted only a few times. The rearrangement links TRBV5-1 to TRBJ2-1; 10 bases align to TRBD2. The CDR3 covers 22 residues. After removal of 4 bases from V and 7 bases from J, the junction contained 29 bases not matched to a gene. Looked up from germline, CDR1 is SGHRS and CDR2 is YFSETQ. The DNA for the CDR3 is TGCGCCAGCAGCCTTCACCGGACTAGCGGATTAAAGGGAGGGTTGAGGTTGAATGAGCAGTTCTTC. Translated, it gives CASSLHRTSGLKGGLRLNEQFF.

This clone was counted ten times or more. V is TRBV19 and J is TRBJ1-2; D remains unclear. Germline V CDR1 and CDR2: LNHDA, SQIVND (reference sequence). This CDR3 is built from 13 residues. V was cut by 3 bases and J by 2 bases, with 7 bases left in between. The CDR3 sequence is CASSMGGNYGYTF. As DNA, the CDR3 is TGTGCCAGTAGTATGGGAGGGAACTATGGCTACACCTTC.

V usage is TRBV7-2 and J usage is TRBJ2-5, with TRBD1 identical over 11 bases. Trimming took 1 base from V and 5 from J; bases not matched to a gene: 6. The CDR3 is 16 residues long. Germline CDR1 and CDR2: SGHTA and FQGNSA. The CDR3 DNA follows: TGTGCCAGCAGCTTAGGTGGACAGGGGGCGGGTGAGACCCAGTACTTC. Translating it yields CASSLGGQGAGETQYF.

The chain joins TRBV19 to TRBJ1-5; the D is unclear. Trimming took 7 bases from V and 4 from J, leaving 11 bases between them. This CDR3 has 13 amino acids. Germline-derived CDR1 and CDR2 are LNHDA and SQIVND (reference sequence). The CDR3 is CASTQRENQPQHF. Here the CDR3 DNA reads TGTGCCAGTACCCAGAGGGAAAATCAGCCCCAGCATTTT.

The J gene is TRBJ1-1, the V gene TRBV4-3, with 7 bases matching TRBD1. Germline values: CDR1 LGHNA, CDR2 YSLEER. The CDR3 totals 15 residues. J was trimmed by 10 bases and V by 3 bases; bases with no gene match: 14. The CDR3 DNA follows: TGCGCCAGCAGCCACTCAGACAGGGTAGGTCGAACAGCTTTCTTT. It specifies CASSHSDRVGRTAFF.

This clone was seen just once. V usage is TRBV7-9 and J usage is TRBJ2-5; 14 bases fit TRBD2. V lost 4 bases to trimming and J lost 5 bases; unmatched junction nucleotides: 3. The germline V gene encodes CDR1 SEHNR and CDR2 FQNEAQ (reference sequence). The CDR3 totals 15 residues. CDR3 sequence reads: CASSSGLAGVETQYF. The DNA for the CDR3 is TGTGCCAGCAGCTCGGGACTAGCGGGAGTTGAGACCCAGTACTTC.

The CDR3 is CASSQDAGYYNEQFF. In DNA, the CDR3 is TGTGCCAGCAGCCAAGACGCAGGGTACTACAATGAGCAGTTCTTC. V usage is TRBV4-2 and J usage is TRBJ2-1; the D gene is possibly TRBD1 (5 bases). V was cut by 0 bases and J by 3 bases, with 9 bases left in between. Germline V CDR1 and CDR2: LGHNA, YNFKEQ. The CDR3 sequence is 15 residues long.

This clone was picked up a small number of times. V is TRBV9 and J is TRBJ1-4; 10 bases match TRBD1. The V and J ends lost 3 bases and 6 bases, in that order; junction bases with no gene match: 5. The CDR3 is 15 residues long. Germline CDR1 reads SGDLS; CDR2 reads YYNGEE. CDR3 loop: CASSATGTGDEKLFF. CDR3 bases: TGTGCCAGCAGCGCGACCGGGACAGGGGATGAAAAACTGTTTTTT.

V gene TRBV11-2 combines with J gene TRBJ1-3, with 7 bases matching TRBD1. The CDR3 sequence is 16 residues long. From germline, CDR1 is SGHAT and CDR2 FQNNGV. V dropped 2 bases and J dropped 1; count of bases not matched to a gene: 5. The CDR3 DNA sequence: TGTGCCAGCAGCTTACTCCGGGACAGATCTGGAAACACCATATATTTT. It translates to CASSLLRDRSGNTIYF.

This chain links TRBV19 with TRBJ1-1; 8 positions agree with TRBD1. From germline, CDR1 is LNHDA and CDR2 SQIVND (reference sequence). The CDR3 spans 16 residues. The trim removed 7 bases at V and 1 base at J, leaving 11 bases unmatched. The CDR3 spells CASIPGGAGSNTEAFF. In DNA form, the CDR3 reads TGTGCCAGTATCCCAGGGGGCGCGGGGTCGAACACTGAAGCTTTCTTT.